This T cell receptor (beta chain) was sequenced during a study of tumor-infiltrating lymphocytes in localized non-small cell lung cancer. Study-level background: Resected tumor was paired with non-adjacent uninvolved lung from the same patient.

Germline V gene lookup returns CDR1 SNHLY and CDR2 FYNNEI. The V segment lost 7 bases and the J segment 7 bases; nucleotides outside the gene matches: 10. The CDR3 is made up of 14 amino acids. Repertoires were generated with immunoSEQ multiplex PCR, while TCRdb's copy carries only in-frame clones and drops some. In the table there are roughly 24,000 clones, approximately 70% of which are singletons. Study-wide results and limits: Tumors had more T cell infiltration than uninvolved lung, per TCRbeta sequencing and CD3 counts. Each assay used a separate piece of the same tissue.

As regards this clone: Its target is unknown.

This chain uses TRBV2 with TRBJ1-2, with 9 bases aligning to TRBD1. The specimen sequenced was lung tumor tissue. This receptor was taken from a human donor with non-small cell lung cancer. The CDR3 bases are TGTGCCAGCACCCCTCCGGGACAGGGATTTGGCTACACCTTC. Protein sequence: CASTPPGQGFGYTF.